Each of the 11 T cell receptor beta chains below was sequenced from the same sample in a study of tumor and adjacent non-tumor tissue in lung cancer. The template was RNA from unsorted bulk tissue. TCRbeta libraries were built with three rounds of nested PCR, modified from ARM-PCR. From the multiplex PCR reads, TCRdb called clonotypes with MiXCR, one entry per CDR3 protein. The sample lists roughly 81,000 distinct CDR3 sequences; 61% were seen once. Sequencing was carried out using lung tumor tissue. The receptors derive from a man in his 70s with non-small cell lung cancer.

The chain joins TRBV4-1 to TRBJ2-1, with D perhaps matching TRBD2 (6 bases). Germline assignment: CDR1 MGHRA and CDR2 YSYEKL. The ends were cut back, 10 bases at V and 0 bases at J, with 16 bases in the middle. The CDR3 runs to 15 residues. For the CDR3, the DNA is TGCGCCATCCCCCTTAGCGGAATCTCCTACAATGAGCAGTTCTTC. Its translation: CAIPLSGISYNEQFF.

Worth noting for this clonotype: This may come from a read error, since a much larger clone is one base off. This chain connects TRBV4-1 to TRBJ2-2; TRBD2 is a possible D gene (7 bases). CDR3 length: 16 amino acids. Germline-derived CDR1 and CDR2 are MGHRA and YSYEKL. Trimming took 7 bases from V and 6 from J, leaving 21 bases between them. CDR3 loop: CASNLGLVGAAGELFF. CDR3 coding DNA: TGCGCCAGCAACCTCGGACTAGTGGGGGCTGCCGGGGAGCTGTTTTTT.

Regarding this clonotype: At one boundary the junction diverges from the germline segment, which might be a read error. V and J are TRBV6-5 and TRBJ2-3; 7 nucleotides line up with TRBD2. CDR3 length equals 14 residues. CDR1 is MNHEY and CDR2 is SVGAGI in the germline V gene. CDR3 nucleotide sequence: TGCGCCAGCAGTACAGTCGGGAGGAAAGATACGCAGTATTTT. Translation: CASSTVGRKDTQYF.

This clonotype was detected once. This likely comes from a read error, as the CDR3 has no conserved phenylalanine or tryptophan at its end. V gene TRBV12-3 or TRBV12-4 combines with J gene TRBJ2-5, with a weak D call TRBD2 (5 bases). V was clipped by 6 bases and J by 4 bases, with 12 bases between them. This CDR3 comprises 13 residues. CDR3 nucleotide sequence: TGTGCCAGCAGCATCAGAGGAGGAGAGACCCAGTACCTT. Translation gives CASSIRGGETQYL.

Points on this clonotype: The junction and the germline gene differ at one end; a read error may be behind it. The chain employs TRBV10-3 and TRBJ2-1, with D perhaps being TRBD1 or TRBD2 (5 bases each). The CDR3 totals 16 residues. Germline-derived CDR1 and CDR2 are ENHRY and SYGVKD. For the CDR3, the DNA is TGTACCATCAGTCCTACCTGCGGCAGGGAGAACAATGAGCAGTTCTTC. Translation: CTISPTCGRENNEQFF.

This clonotype was seen repeatedly, ten times or more. This chain joins TRBV20-1 and TRBJ2-3; TRBD1 matches at 9 bases. With V trimmed by 7 bases and J by 8 bases, 13 bases remained unmatched. This CDR3 comprises 14 residues. The V gene's germline CDR1 is DFQATT and CDR2 SNEGSKA (reference sequence). The CDR3 reads CSVPRGQGWGTQYF. CDR3 DNA sequence: TGCAGTGTGCCCCGGGGACAGGGATGGGGTACGCAGTATTTT.

On this clonotype: Its ends do not fully match the called genes, so a read error is possible. The chain recombines TRBV5-4 with TRBJ1-2; 8 nucleotides agree with TRBD1. Germline V CDR1 and CDR2: SGHNT, YYREEE (reference sequence). There are 15 residues in the CDR3. The CDR3 sequence: CASNYPGQDIYGHTF. The CDR3 DNA sequence: TGTGCCAGCAACTACCCGGGACAGGACATCTATGGCCACACCTTC.

This clonotype has a count of ten or more. This chain links TRBV28 with TRBJ2-7; 7 positions match TRBD1. V lost 1 base and J lost 6; bases outside the gene matches: 0. CDR3 size: 12 residues. The germline V gene encodes CDR1 MDHEN and CDR2 SYDVKM. CDR3 in amino acids: CASSLSGGEQYF. DNA of the CDR3: TGTGCCAGCAGTTTATCAGGGGGCGAGCAGTACTTC.

Points on this clonotype: This could be a read error, since a much larger clone is one nucleotide away. This chain links TRBV7-9 with TRBJ2-3; D ambiguous. The CDR3 spans 13 residues. Per the germline V gene, CDR1 is SEHNR and CDR2 is FQNEAQ (reference sequence). CDR3 amino acids: CASSLGRHVPQCF. The CDR3 DNA sequence: TGTGCCAGCAGCTTAGGCAGACATGTACCGCAGTGTTTT.

This clonotype was seen a handful of times. Just one base apart from a much larger clone, this may be a read error. This chain links TRBV6-2 or TRBV6-3 with TRBJ2-5; D remains unclear. The length of the CDR3 is 12 residues. Germline CDR1 MNHEY, CDR2 SVGEGT. CDR3 in DNA: TGTGTCAGCAGTTACCTCGCGGAGACCCAGTACTTC. Its translation: CVSSYLAETQYF.

On this clonotype: One junction end disagrees with the germline gene, perhaps due to a read error. This CDR3 is CARRTGGSGANVLTF. CDR3 nucleotides: TGTGCCCGCAGGACAGGGGGCTCTGGGGCCAACGTTCTGACTTTC. This chain links TRBV6-1 with TRBJ2-6; 11 bases align to TRBD1. CDR1 and CDR2 (germline): MNHNS, SASEGT. CDR3 length: 15 residues.